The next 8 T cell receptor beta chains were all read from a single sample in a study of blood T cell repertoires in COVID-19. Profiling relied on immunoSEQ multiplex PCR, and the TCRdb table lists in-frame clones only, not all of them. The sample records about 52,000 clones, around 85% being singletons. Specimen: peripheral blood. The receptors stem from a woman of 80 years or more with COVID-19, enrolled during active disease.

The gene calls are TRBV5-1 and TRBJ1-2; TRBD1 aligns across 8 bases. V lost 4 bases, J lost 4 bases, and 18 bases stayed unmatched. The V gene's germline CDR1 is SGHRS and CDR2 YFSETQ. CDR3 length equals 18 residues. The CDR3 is CASSAGSGGDILVYGYTF. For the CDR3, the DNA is TGCGCCAGCAGCGCCGGGTCAGGGGGCGACATTCTCGTCTATGGCTACACCTTC.

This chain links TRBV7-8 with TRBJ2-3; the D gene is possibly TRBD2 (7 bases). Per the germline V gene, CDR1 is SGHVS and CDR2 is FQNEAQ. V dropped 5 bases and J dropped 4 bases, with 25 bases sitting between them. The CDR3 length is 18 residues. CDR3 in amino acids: CASSRRGGDTTKADTQYF. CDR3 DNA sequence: TGTGCCAGCAGCCGAAGGGGGGGGGACACCACTAAGGCAGATACGCAGTATTTT.

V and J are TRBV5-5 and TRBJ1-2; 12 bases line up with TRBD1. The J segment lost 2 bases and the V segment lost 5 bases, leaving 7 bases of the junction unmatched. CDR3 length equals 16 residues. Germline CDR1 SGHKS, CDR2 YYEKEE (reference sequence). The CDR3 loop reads CASRTGQGAANYGYTF. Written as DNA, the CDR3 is TGTGCCAGCAGAACGGGACAGGGGGCAGCAAACTATGGCTACACCTTC.

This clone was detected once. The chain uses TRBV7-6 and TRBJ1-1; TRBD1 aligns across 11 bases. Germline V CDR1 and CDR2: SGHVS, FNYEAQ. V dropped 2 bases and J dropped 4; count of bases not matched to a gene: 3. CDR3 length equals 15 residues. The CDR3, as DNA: TGTGCCAGCAGCTTAATGGGACAGGGGGGCACTGAAGCTTTCTTT. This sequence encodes CASSLMGQGGTEAFF.

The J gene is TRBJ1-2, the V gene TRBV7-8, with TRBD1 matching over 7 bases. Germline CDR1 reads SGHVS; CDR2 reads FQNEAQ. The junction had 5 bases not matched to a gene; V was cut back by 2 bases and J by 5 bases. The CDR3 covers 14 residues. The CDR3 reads CASSLRTGGYGYTF. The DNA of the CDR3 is TGTGCCAGCAGCTTAAGGACAGGTGGATATGGCTACACCTTC. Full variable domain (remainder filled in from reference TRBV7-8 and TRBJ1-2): GAGVSQSPRYKVAKRGQDVALRCDPISGHVSLFWYQQALGQGPEFLTYFQNEAQLDKSGLPSDRFFAERPEGSVSTLKIQRTQQEDSAVYLCASSLRTGGYGYTFGSGTRLTVV.

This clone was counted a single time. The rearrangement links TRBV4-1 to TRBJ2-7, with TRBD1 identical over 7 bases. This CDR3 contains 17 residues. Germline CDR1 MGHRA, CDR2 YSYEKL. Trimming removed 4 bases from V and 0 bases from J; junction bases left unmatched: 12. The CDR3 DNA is TGCGCCAGCAGCCCGTCCTCGGACAGGTTTACCTCCTACGAGCAGTACTTC. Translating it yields CASSPSSDRFTSYEQYF.

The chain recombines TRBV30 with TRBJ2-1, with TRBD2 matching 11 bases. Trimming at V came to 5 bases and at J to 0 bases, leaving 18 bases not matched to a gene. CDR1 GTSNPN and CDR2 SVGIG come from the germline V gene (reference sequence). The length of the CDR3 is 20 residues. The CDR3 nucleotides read TGTGCCTGGGATACAGGGGCTCTAGCGGGAGGCCGACTCTCCTACAATGAGCAGTTCTTC. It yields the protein CAWDTGALAGGRLSYNEQFF.

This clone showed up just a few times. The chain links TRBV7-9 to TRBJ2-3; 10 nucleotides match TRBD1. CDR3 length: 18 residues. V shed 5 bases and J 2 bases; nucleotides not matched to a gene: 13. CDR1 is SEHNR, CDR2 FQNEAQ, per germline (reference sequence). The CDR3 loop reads CASSPLRDRGRYTDTQYF. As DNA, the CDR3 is TGTGCCAGCAGCCCTTTGAGGGACAGGGGACGTTACACAGATACGCAGTATTTT.